This TCR beta chain comes out of a study of glioma-infiltrating T cells. Using RNA template, CDR3s of TCR alpha and beta were amplified with iRepertoire arm-PCR. TCRdb reanalysed the multiplex PCR reads using MiXCR and keeps one entry per CDR3 protein. The sample has 150,000 to 200,000 distinct CDR3 sequences; around 45% are singletons. The CDR3 contains 14 residues. Germline values: CDR1 SGHAT, CDR2 FQNNGV. The V gene lost 5 bases and the J gene lost 7 bases, with 16 bases spanning the gap. The source material was glioma tissue, nonneoplastic brain tissue, or PBMCs (not recorded which). The sequence came from a human donor with low-grade glioma or glioblastoma, undergoing nonglioma brain surgery, or in good health (not recorded which). The chain links TRBV11-2 to TRBJ2-3, with TRBD1 as a possible D gene (6 bases). Here the CDR3 DNA reads TGTGCCAGCAGCACCATCATCAGGGGTAATACGCAGTATTTT. It yields the protein CASSTIIRGNTQYF.